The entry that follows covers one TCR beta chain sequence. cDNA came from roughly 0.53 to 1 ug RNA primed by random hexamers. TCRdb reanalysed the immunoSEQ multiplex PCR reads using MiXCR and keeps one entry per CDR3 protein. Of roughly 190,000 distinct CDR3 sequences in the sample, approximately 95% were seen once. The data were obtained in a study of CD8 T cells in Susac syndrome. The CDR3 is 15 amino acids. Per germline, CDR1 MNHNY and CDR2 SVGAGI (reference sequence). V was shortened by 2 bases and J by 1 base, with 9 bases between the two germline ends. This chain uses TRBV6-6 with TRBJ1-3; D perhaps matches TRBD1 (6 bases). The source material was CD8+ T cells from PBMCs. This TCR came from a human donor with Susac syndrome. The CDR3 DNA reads TGTGCCAGCAGTTACAAGGGGGAATCTGGAAACACCATATATTTT. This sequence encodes CASSYKGESGNTIYF.